This TCR beta chain stems from a study of Ad26.COV2.S vaccination and SARS-CoV-2 variants. Assay: immunoSEQ multiplex PCR; the TCRdb copy retains only in-frame clones and omits some. The data contain about 350,000 clones, 80% to 90% of them singletons. About this clone: Antigen specificity is unknown.

Study-wide results and limits: CD8+ and CD4+ T cells specific for spike reportedly responded with substantial breadth after vaccination. Vaccinated individuals (as opposed to placebo recipients) had higher spike-specific TCR breadth.

This CDR3 comprises 16 residues. Germline V gene sequence: CDR1 LGHDT, CDR2 YNNKEL (reference sequence). V lost 3 bases, J lost 0 bases, and 1 base stayed unmatched. Treatment in this sample: some 20 received Ad26.COV2.S at low or high dose, single or two shots; about 5 received placebo; per-sample allocation not given. Vaccine and placebo recipients were sampled on day 63 after the first injection. The V gene is TRBV3-1 (or the pseudogene TRBV3-2), the J gene TRBJ2-5; 13 bases line up with TRBD2. The receptor comes from a person aged 18-65 years who received the Ad26.COV2.S COVID-19 vaccine or a placebo. The source material was peripheral blood, sampled in a trial of Ad26.COV2.S vaccine versus placebo. The CDR3 here is CASSQGLAGNQETQYF. The CDR3 region has the DNA TGTGCCAGCAGCCAGGGACTAGCGGGGAACCAAGAGACCCAGTACTTC.